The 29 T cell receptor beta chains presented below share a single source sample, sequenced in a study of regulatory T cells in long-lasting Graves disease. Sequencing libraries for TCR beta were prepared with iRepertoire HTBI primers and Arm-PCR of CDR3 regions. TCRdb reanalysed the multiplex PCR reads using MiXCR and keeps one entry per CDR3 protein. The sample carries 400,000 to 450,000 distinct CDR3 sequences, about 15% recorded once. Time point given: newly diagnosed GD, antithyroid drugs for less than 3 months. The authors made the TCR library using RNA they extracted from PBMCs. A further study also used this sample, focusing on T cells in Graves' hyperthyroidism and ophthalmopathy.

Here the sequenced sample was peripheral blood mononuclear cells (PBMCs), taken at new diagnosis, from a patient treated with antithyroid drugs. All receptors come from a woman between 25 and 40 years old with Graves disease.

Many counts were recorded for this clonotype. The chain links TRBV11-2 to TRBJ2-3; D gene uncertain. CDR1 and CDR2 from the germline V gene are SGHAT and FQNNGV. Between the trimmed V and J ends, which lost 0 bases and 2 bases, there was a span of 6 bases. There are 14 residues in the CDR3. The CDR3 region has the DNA TGTGCCAGCAGCTTAGAACGGCCCACAGATACGCAGTATTTT. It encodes CASSLERPTDTQYF.

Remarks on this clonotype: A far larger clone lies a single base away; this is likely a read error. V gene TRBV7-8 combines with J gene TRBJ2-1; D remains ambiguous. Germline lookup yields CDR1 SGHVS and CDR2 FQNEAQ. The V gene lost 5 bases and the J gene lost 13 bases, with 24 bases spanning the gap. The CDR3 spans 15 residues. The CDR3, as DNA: TGTGCCAGCAGCCACGGTGGGATTTCAGAGGAGACCCAGTTCTTC. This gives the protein CASSHGGISEETQFF.

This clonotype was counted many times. The CDR3 region is CSVTPGQAGTEAFF. The CDR3 bases are TGCAGCGTTACACCCGGACAGGCGGGCACTGAAGCTTTCTTT. The chain couples TRBV29-1 to TRBJ1-1; TRBD1 aligns across 7 bases. Germline V gene sequence: CDR1 SQVTM, CDR2 ANQGSEA. V was pared by 5 bases and J by 4 bases, with 10 bases of the junction left unmatched. The CDR3 is made up of 14 amino acids.

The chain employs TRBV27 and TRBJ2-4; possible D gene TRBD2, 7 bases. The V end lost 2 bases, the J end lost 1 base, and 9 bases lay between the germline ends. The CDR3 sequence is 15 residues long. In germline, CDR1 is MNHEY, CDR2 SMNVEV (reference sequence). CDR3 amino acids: CASSLAGAAKNIQYF. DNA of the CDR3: TGTGCCAGCAGTTTAGCGGGGGCGGCCAAAAACATTCAGTACTTC.

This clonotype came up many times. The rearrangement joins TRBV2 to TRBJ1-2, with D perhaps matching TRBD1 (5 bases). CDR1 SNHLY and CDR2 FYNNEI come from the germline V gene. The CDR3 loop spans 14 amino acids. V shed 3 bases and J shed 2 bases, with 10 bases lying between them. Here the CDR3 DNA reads TGTGCCAGCAGTGAGGCGGGGGTCAACTATGGCTACACCTTC. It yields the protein CASSEAGVNYGYTF.

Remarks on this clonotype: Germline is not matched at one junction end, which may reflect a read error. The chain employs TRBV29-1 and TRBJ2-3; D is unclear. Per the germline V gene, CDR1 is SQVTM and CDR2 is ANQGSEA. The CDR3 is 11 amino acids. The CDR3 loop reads CSATGTDTQYF. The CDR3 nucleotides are TGCAGCGCCACTGGCACGGATACGCAGTATTTT.

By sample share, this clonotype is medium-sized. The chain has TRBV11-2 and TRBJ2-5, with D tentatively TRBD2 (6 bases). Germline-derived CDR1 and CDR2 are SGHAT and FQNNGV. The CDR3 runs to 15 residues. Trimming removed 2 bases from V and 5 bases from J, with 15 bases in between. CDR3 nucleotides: TGTGCCAGCAGCTTAACCGGAGGGGTTCGGGAGACCCAGTACTTC. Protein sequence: CASSLTGGVRETQYF.

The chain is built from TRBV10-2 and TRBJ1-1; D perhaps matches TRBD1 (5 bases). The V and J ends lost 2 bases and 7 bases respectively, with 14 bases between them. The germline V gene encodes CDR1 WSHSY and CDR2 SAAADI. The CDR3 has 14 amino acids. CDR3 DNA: TGCGCCAGCAGTGAGCCTCAGAGGGGCGGTGAAGCTTTCTTT. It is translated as CASSEPQRGGEAFF.

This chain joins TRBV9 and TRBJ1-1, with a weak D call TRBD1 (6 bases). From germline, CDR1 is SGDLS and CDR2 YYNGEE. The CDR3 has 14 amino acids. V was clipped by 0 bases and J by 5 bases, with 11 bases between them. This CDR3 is CASSVGGAGTEAFF. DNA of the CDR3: TGTGCCAGCAGCGTAGGGGGGGCCGGGACTGAAGCTTTCTTT.

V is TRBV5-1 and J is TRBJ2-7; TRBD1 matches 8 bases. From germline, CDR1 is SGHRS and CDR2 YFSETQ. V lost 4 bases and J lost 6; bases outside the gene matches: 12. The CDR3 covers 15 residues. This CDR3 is CASSAGQVPGLEQYF. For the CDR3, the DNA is TGCGCCAGCAGCGCGGGACAGGTCCCAGGTCTCGAGCAGTACTTC.

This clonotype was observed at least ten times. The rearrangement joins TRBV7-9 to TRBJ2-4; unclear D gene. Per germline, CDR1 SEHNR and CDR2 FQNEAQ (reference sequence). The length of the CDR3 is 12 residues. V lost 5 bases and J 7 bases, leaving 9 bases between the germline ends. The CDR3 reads CASSRDGNIQYF. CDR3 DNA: TGTGCCAGCAGCCGAGATGGGAACATTCAGTACTTC. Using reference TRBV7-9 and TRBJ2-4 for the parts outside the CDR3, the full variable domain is DTGVSQNPRHKITKRGQNVTFRCDPISEHNRLYWYRQTLGQGPEFLTYFQNEAQLEKSRLLSDRFSAERPKGSFSTLEIQRTEQGDSAMYLCASSRDGNIQYFGAGTRLSVL.

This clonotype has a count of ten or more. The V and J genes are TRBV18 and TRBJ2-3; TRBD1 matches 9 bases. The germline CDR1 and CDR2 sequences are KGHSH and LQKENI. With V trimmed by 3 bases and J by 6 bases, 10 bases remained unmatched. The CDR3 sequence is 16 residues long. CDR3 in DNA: TGTGCCAGCTCACCTCCGGGACAGGGAAGATGGGATACGCAGTATTTT. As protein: CASSPPGQGRWDTQYF.

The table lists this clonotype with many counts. The CDR3 reads CATSGAGSLQKTQYF. The CDR3 nucleotides read TGTGCCACCAGTGGAGCGGGATCCCTCCAGAAGACCCAGTACTTC. The genes are TRBV24-1 and TRBJ2-5; 7 bases match TRBD2. V was pared by 5 bases and J by 6 bases, with 11 bases of the junction left unmatched. The CDR3 has 15 residues. Germline lookup yields CDR1 KGHDR and CDR2 SFDVKD.

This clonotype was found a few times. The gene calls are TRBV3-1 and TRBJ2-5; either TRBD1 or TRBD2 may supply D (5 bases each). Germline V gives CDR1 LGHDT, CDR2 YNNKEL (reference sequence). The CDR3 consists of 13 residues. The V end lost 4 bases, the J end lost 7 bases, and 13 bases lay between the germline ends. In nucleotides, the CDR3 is TGTGCCAGCAGCCCCCGGGACCCTAGGACCCAGTACTTC. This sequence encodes CASSPRDPRTQYF.

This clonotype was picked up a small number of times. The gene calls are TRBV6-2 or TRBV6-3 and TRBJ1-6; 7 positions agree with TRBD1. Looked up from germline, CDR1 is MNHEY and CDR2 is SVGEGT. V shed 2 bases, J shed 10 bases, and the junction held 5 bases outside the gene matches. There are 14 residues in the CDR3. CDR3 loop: CASSYGGGRSPLHF. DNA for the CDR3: TGTGCCAGCAGTTACGGAGGGGGCCGATCACCCCTCCACTTT.

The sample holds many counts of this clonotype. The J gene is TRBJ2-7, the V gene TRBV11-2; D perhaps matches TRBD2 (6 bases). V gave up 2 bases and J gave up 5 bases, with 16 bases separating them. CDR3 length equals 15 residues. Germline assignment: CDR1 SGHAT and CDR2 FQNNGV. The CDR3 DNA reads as TGTGCCAGCAGCTTATTCTTCCCAGGGAGGAACGAGCAGTACTTC. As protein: CASSLFFPGRNEQYF.

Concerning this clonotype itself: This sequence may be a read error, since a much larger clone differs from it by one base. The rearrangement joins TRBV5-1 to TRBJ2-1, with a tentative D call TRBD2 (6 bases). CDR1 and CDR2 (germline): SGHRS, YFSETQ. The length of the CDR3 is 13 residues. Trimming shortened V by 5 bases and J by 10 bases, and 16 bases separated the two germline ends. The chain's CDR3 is CASSRDLSTEQFF. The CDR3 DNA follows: TGCGCCAGCAGTCGGGACTTGTCCACCGAGCAGTTCTTC.

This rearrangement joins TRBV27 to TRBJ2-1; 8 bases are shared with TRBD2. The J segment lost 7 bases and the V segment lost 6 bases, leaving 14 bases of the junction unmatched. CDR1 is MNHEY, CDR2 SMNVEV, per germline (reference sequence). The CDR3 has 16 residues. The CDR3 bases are TGTGCCAGCAGGAAGGAAAGCGGGAGATTTCCAAATGAGCAGTTCTTC. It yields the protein CASRKESGRFPNEQFF.

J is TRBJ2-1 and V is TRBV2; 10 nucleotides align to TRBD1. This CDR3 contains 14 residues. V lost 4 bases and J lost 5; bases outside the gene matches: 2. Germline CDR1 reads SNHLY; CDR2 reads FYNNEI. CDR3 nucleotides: TGTGCCAGCAGTGTCGGGACAGGGGACAATGAGCAGTTCTTC. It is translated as CASSVGTGDNEQFF.

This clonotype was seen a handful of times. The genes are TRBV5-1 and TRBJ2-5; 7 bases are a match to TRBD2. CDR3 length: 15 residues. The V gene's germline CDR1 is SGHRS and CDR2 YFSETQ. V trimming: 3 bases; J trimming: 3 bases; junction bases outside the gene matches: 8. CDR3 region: CASSSKAGLKETQYF. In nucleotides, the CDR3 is TGCGCCAGCAGCTCCAAAGCGGGATTAAAAGAGACCCAGTACTTC.

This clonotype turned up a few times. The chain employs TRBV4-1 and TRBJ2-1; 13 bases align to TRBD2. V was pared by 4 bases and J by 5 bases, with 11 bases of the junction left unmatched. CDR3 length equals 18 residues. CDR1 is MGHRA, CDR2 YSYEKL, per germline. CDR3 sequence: CASSLTSGRAQDNNEQFF. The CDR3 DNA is TGCGCCAGCAGCCTTACTAGCGGGAGGGCCCAAGATAACAATGAGCAGTTCTTC.

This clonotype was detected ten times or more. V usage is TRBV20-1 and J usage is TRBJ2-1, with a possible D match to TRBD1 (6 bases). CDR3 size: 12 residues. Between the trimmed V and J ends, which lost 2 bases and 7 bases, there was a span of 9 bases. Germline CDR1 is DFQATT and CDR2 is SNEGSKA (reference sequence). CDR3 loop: CSARLGANEQFF. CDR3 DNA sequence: TGCAGTGCTAGATTGGGGGCAAATGAGCAGTTCTTC.

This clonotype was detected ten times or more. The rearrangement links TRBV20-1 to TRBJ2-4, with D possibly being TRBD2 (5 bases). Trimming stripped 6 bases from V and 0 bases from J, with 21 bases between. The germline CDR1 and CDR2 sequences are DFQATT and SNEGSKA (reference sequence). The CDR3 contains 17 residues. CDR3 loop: CSATDPEEEVAKNIQYF. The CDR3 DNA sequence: TGCAGTGCAACGGACCCTGAGGAGGAAGTAGCCAAAAACATTCAGTACTTC.

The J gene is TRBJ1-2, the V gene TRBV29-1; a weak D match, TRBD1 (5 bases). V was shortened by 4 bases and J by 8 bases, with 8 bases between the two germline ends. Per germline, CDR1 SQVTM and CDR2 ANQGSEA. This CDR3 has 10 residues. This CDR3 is CSVGRGGYTF. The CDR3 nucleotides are TGCAGCGTTGGCCGGGGGGGCTACACCTTC.

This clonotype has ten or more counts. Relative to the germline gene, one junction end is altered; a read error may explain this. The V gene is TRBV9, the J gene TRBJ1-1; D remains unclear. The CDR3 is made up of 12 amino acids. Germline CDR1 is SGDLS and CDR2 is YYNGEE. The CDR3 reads CASNVPRTEAFF. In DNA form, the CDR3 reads TGTGCCAGCAACGTACCCAGGACTGAAGCTTTCTTT. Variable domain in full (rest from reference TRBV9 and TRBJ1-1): DSGVTQTPKHLITATGQRVTLRCSPRSGDLSVYWYQQSLDQGLQFLIQYYNGEERAKGNILERFSAQQFPDLHSELNLSSLELGDSALYFCASNVPRTEAFFGQGTRLTVV.

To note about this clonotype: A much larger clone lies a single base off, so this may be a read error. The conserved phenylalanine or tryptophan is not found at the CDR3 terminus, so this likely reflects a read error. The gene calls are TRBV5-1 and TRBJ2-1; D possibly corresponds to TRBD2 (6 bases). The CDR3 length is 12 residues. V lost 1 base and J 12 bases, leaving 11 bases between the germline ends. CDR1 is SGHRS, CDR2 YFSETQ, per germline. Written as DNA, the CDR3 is TGCGCCAGCAGCTTGACCCAGGGAGGGCAGTTCTCC. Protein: CASSLTQGGQFS.

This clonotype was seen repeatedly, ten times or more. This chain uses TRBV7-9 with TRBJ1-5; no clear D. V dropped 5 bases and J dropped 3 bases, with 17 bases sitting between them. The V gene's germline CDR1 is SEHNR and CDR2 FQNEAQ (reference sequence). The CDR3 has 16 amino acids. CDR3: CASSEKPRLTNQPQHF. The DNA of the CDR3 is TGTGCCAGCAGCGAGAAACCTCGACTGACCAATCAGCCCCAGCATTTT. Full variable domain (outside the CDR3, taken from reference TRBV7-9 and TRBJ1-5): DTGVSQNPRHKITKRGQNVTFRCDPISEHNRLYWYRQTLGQGPEFLTYFQNEAQLEKSRLLSDRFSAERPKGSFSTLEIQRTEQGDSAMYLCASSEKPRLTNQPQHFGDGTRLSIL.

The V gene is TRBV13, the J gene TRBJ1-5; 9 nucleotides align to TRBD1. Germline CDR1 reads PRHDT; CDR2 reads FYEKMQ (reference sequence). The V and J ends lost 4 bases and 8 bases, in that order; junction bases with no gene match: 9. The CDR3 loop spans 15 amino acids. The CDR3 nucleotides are TGTGCCAGCAGCTCCGGGACAGGGCAGGGGGAGCCCCAGCATTTT. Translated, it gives CASSSGTGQGEPQHF.

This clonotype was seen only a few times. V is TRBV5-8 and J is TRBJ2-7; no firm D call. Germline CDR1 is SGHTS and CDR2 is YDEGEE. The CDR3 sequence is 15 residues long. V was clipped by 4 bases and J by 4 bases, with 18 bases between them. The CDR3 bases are TGTGCCAGCAGCAACCCCAGACGGGCTAATTACGAGCAGTACTTC. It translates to CASSNPRRANYEQYF.